Shown below are 6 T cell receptor beta chains from a single sample sequenced in a study of cytomegalovirus exposure and HLA in healthy donors. Primers included in the PCR were 60 Vbeta and 13 Jbeta primers. Assay: immunoSEQ multiplex PCR; the TCRdb copy retains only in-frame clones and omits some. The sample lists approximately 130,000 clones; 64% were seen once. Specimen: PBMCs. The receptors stem from a middle-aged woman in good health and CMV-seronegative.

The chain couples TRBV18 to TRBJ1-5, with D possibly matching TRBD1 (6 bases). Deletions cut 6 bases from V and 2 bases from J, with 14 bases between. Germline V gives CDR1 KGHSH, CDR2 LQKENI. This CDR3 comprises 15 residues. The CDR3: CASSTAGVGNQPQHF. The CDR3 coding sequence is TGTGCCAGCTCTACTGCAGGGGTGGGCAATCAGCCCCAGCATTTT. The variable domain in full, with the rest retrieved from reference TRBV18 and TRBJ1-5, is NAGVMQNPRHLVRRRGQEARLRCSPMKGHSHVYWYRQLPEEGLKFMVYLQKENIIDESGMPKERFSAEFPKEGPSILRIQQVVRGDSAAYFCASSTAGVGNQPQHFGDGTRLSIL.

This chain uses TRBV7-9 with TRBJ1-2, with a possible D match to TRBD1 (5 bases). The CDR3 loop spans 14 amino acids. Deletions cut 2 bases from V and 4 bases from J, with 11 bases between. The germline gives CDR1 SEHNR, CDR2 FQNEAQ (reference sequence). The CDR3 protein is CASSLSGASYGYTF. For the CDR3, the DNA is TGTGCCAGCAGCTTAAGCGGGGCCTCCTATGGCTACACCTTC.

The table lists this clone with a few counts. This sequence joins TRBV2 and TRBJ1-1; 7 bases are shared with TRBD1. CDR1 is SNHLY and CDR2 is FYNNEI in the germline V gene. The CDR3 consists of 13 residues. After removal of 8 bases from V and 1 base from J, the junction contained 4 bases not matched to a gene. The CDR3 region is CASRGTANTEAFF. In nucleotides, the CDR3 is TGTGCCAGCCGAGGGACAGCGAACACTGAAGCTTTCTTT.

CDR3 amino acids: CASSQDPAGQNEAFF. CDR3 nucleotides: TGCGCCAGCAGCCAAGACCCGGCAGGGCAGAATGAAGCTTTCTTT. This chain joins TRBV4-3 and TRBJ1-1; weak D call: TRBD1 (5 bases). The germline V gene has CDR1 LGHNA and CDR2 YSLEER. Trimming removed 0 bases from V and 7 bases from J, with 15 bases in between. The CDR3 is made up of 15 amino acids.

This clone was found a few times. The chain employs TRBV6-1 and TRBJ1-2; maybe TRBD1 (5 bases). The germline V gene encodes CDR1 MNHNS and CDR2 SASEGT. The CDR3 is made up of 14 amino acids. V was cut by 3 bases and J by 0 bases, with 8 bases left in between. Here the CDR3 DNA reads TGTGCCAGCAGTGAGGTGGACACTAACTATGGCTACACCTTC. The encoded protein is CASSEVDTNYGYTF.

This clone has only a few counts. V is TRBV6-1 and J is TRBJ1-5; TRBD1 might be the D (6 bases). V lost 6 bases and J 3 bases, leaving 9 bases between the germline ends. Germline CDR1 and CDR2: MNHNS and SASEGT. CDR3 size: 13 residues. The CDR3 DNA sequence: TGTGCCAGCAGAAGGACAGACAATCAGCCCCAGCATTTT. Translation: CASRRTDNQPQHF.